These T cell receptor beta chains were read from a single sample in a study of T cells in Graves' hyperthyroidism and ophthalmopathy. Via MiXCR, TCRdb re-called the multiplex PCR reads, giving one row per CDR3 protein. The profile shows about 380,000 distinct CDR3 sequences, roughly 14% of them singletons. Material: blood. These receptors all come from a man aged 25-40 years with Graves' hyperthyroidism that later progressed to Graves' ophthalmopathy. The CDR3 runs from the conserved cysteine through the conserved F or W. Each record gives: D gene, J gene, clone size, V gene, CDR3 DNA, CDR3 protein. D genes are given only for firm matches. Rows give clone size only sometimes, using once, few, many, or a class for an expanded clone.

d_gene: -
j_gene: TRBJ2-7
abundance: many
v_gene: TRBV24-1
CDR3nt: TGTGCCACCCATTCGGGGCAGCACTACGAGCAGTACTTC
CDR3aa: CATHSGQHYEQYF

d_gene: -
j_gene: TRBJ1-2
abundance: few
v_gene: TRBV6-1
CDR3nt: TGTGCCAGCATGGGGGGCGCGTCCTATGGCTACACCTTC
CDR3aa: CASMGGASYGYTF

d_gene: -
j_gene: TRBJ1-2
abundance: many
v_gene: TRBV28
CDR3nt: TGTGCCAGCACGTCGGCCGACCGCTGGGGCTACACCTTC
CDR3aa: CASTSADRWGYTF

d_gene: -
j_gene: TRBJ1-2
abundance: many
v_gene: TRBV12-3/TRBV12-4
CDR3nt: TGTGCCAGCAGTTTAGAGGGGGGACGGGTCTATGGCTACACCTTC
CDR3aa: CASSLEGGRVYGYTF

d_gene: TRBD2
j_gene: TRBJ2-1
abundance: many
v_gene: TRBV7-2
CDR3nt: TGTGCCAGCAGCGCCCGGACTAGCGGGGCCTATAGGGAGCAGTTCTTC
CDR3aa: CASSARTSGAYREQFF

d_gene: -
j_gene: TRBJ2-1
abundance: -
v_gene: TRBV7-9
CDR3nt: TGTGCCAGCAGCTCGATCCGGGACGGCGCCTACAATGAGCAGTTCTTC
CDR3aa: CASSSIRDGAYNEQFF

d_gene: -
j_gene: TRBJ1-1
abundance: many
v_gene: TRBV9
CDR3nt: TGTGCCAGCAGCGTAGCTGGGGAGTACACTGAAGCTTTCTTT
CDR3aa: CASSVAGEYTEAFF

d_gene: -
j_gene: TRBJ2-1
abundance: many
v_gene: TRBV11-1
CDR3nt: TGTGCCAGCAGCTTAGTGAGGGCTCGCTACAATGAGCAGTTCTTC
CDR3aa: CASSLVRARYNEQFF

d_gene: -
j_gene: TRBJ1-2
abundance: many
v_gene: TRBV14
CDR3nt: TGTGCCAGCAGCCAAGATGTCACCACCTGGAGTGGCTACACCTTC
CDR3aa: CASSQDVTTWSGYTF

d_gene: -
j_gene: TRBJ1-2
abundance: many
v_gene: TRBV28
CDR3nt: TGTGCCAGCCGGGACAACTATGGCTACACCTTC
CDR3aa: CASRDNYGYTF

d_gene: -
j_gene: TRBJ2-1
abundance: many
v_gene: TRBV5-1
CDR3nt: TGCGCCAGCAGTTTCGACCGTAACAATGAGCAGTTCTTC
CDR3aa: CASSFDRNNEQFF

d_gene: -
j_gene: TRBJ2-7
abundance: many
v_gene: TRBV11-1
CDR3nt: TGTGCCAGCAGCTTAGGAACGGCGGGCGAGCAGTACTTC
CDR3aa: CASSLGTAGEQYF

d_gene: TRBD1
j_gene: TRBJ1-6
abundance: many
v_gene: TRBV5-1
CDR3nt: TGCGCCAGCAGCTTGGAAGGGGGCGCGAATTCACCCCTCCACTTT
CDR3aa: CASSLEGGANSPLHF

d_gene: -
j_gene: TRBJ2-6
abundance: many
v_gene: TRBV28
CDR3nt: TGTGCCAGCAGTCGAACGCACTCTGGGGCCAACGTCCTGACTTTC
CDR3aa: CASSRTHSGANVLTF

d_gene: TRBD2
j_gene: TRBJ2-1
abundance: -
v_gene: TRBV5-1
CDR3nt: TGCGCCAGCAGCGTAAGCGGGGGGTACAATGAGCAGTTCTTC
CDR3aa: CASSVSGGYNEQFF

d_gene: -
j_gene: TRBJ1-1
abundance: -
v_gene: TRBV9
CDR3nt: TGTGCCAGCAGCTCAGTAGGGCTCAGGAGGACCACTGAAGCTTTCTTT
CDR3aa: CASSSVGLRRTTEAFF

d_gene: -
j_gene: TRBJ2-7
abundance: few
v_gene: TRBV6-6
CDR3nt: TGTGCCAGCAGTTATTCAGTGAGTTCCTACGAGCAGTACTTC
CDR3aa: CASSYSVSSYEQYF

d_gene: -
j_gene: TRBJ1-1
abundance: -
v_gene: TRBV9
CDR3nt: TGTGCCAGCAGCGTAGGGGGGGATGAAGCTTTCTTT
CDR3aa: CASSVGGDEAFF

d_gene: TRBD2
j_gene: TRBJ2-1
abundance: many
v_gene: TRBV12-3/TRBV12-4
CDR3nt: TGTGCCAGCAGTCCTGTGGGGGGGTCTTACAATGAGCAGTTCTTC
CDR3aa: CASSPVGGSYNEQFF

d_gene: -
j_gene: TRBJ1-6
abundance: few
v_gene: TRBV6-1
CDR3nt: TGTGCCAGCAGTGGACCCCACAATTCACCCCTCCACTTT
CDR3aa: CASSGPHNSPLHF

d_gene: -
j_gene: TRBJ2-5
abundance: many
v_gene: TRBV27
CDR3nt: TGTGCCAGCAGTCCGCGGTGGGGGAAAGAGACCCAGTACTTC
CDR3aa: CASSPRWGKETQYF

d_gene: -
j_gene: TRBJ1-3
abundance: many
v_gene: TRBV28
CDR3nt: TGTGCCAGCAGTTTAGGCACCGTTACCCCCGGAAACACCATATATTTT
CDR3aa: CASSLGTVTPGNTIYF

d_gene: -
j_gene: TRBJ2-7
abundance: few
v_gene: TRBV10-3
CDR3nt: TGTGCCATCAGTGGGGGCGGGCGGAACTCCTACGAGCAGTACTTC
CDR3aa: CAISGGGRNSYEQYF

d_gene: -
j_gene: TRBJ2-1
abundance: -
v_gene: TRBV7-6
CDR3nt: TGTGCCAGCAGCTCAAAGGTGGGGGGGGGCCCCAATGAGCAGTTCTTC
CDR3aa: CASSSKVGGGPNEQFF

d_gene: TRBD1
j_gene: TRBJ1-3
abundance: many
v_gene: TRBV30
CDR3nt: TGTGCCGCCGGGGGGACAGGGAACACTGGAAACACCATATATTTT
CDR3aa: CAAGGTGNTGNTIYF

d_gene: -
j_gene: TRBJ2-7
abundance: many
v_gene: TRBV2
CDR3nt: TGTGCCAGCAGTGAGGGGGCGGGACAAACCTACGAGCAGTACTTC
CDR3aa: CASSEGAGQTYEQYF

d_gene: -
j_gene: TRBJ2-7
abundance: many
v_gene: TRBV11-2
CDR3nt: TGTGCCAGCAGCTACAAAAAGCAGTACTTC
CDR3aa: CASSYKKQYF

d_gene: -
j_gene: TRBJ1-5
abundance: few
v_gene: TRBV5-1
CDR3nt: TGCGCCAGCAGTACCGGACAATTAGACCAGCCCCAGCATTTT
CDR3aa: CASSTGQLDQPQHF

d_gene: -
j_gene: TRBJ1-1
abundance: few
v_gene: TRBV7-9
CDR3nt: TGTGCCAGCACCCCGCCGGGGATGAACACTGAAGCTTTCTTT
CDR3aa: CASTPPGMNTEAFF

d_gene: -
j_gene: TRBJ1-1
abundance: many
v_gene: TRBV9
CDR3nt: TGTGCCAGCAGCGTAGGTCCGAGTGCTGAAGCTTTCTTT
CDR3aa: CASSVGPSAEAFF

d_gene: -
j_gene: TRBJ2-5
abundance: -
v_gene: TRBV13
CDR3nt: TGTGCCAGCAGCGAGGGGGGGGGGACCCAGTACTTC
CDR3aa: CASSEGGGTQYF

d_gene: -
j_gene: TRBJ1-2
abundance: many
v_gene: TRBV2
CDR3nt: TGTGCCAGCAGTGAGCCAGGGGATGAGGGCTACACCTTC
CDR3aa: CASSEPGDEGYTF

d_gene: TRBD2
j_gene: TRBJ2-5
abundance: many
v_gene: TRBV27
CDR3nt: TGTGCCAGCAGCCCTAGCGGGGGGCCATTAGAGACCCAGTACTTC
CDR3aa: CASSPSGGPLETQYF

d_gene: -
j_gene: TRBJ1-6
abundance: many
v_gene: TRBV20-1
CDR3nt: TGCAGTGCTAGGCGGGTAGAACGCTCCTATAATTCACCCCTCCACTTT
CDR3aa: CSARRVERSYNSPLHF

d_gene: TRBD2
j_gene: TRBJ2-1
abundance: many
v_gene: TRBV5-1
CDR3nt: TGCGCCAGCAGCTCAAATAAGCGGGGGAGCTCCTACAATGAGCAGTTCTTC
CDR3aa: CASSSNKRGSSYNEQFF

d_gene: TRBD2
j_gene: TRBJ2-7
abundance: many
v_gene: TRBV27
CDR3nt: TGTGCCAGTATGGCAGGGAGGGACGAGCAGTACTTC
CDR3aa: CASMAGRDEQYF

d_gene: -
j_gene: TRBJ2-5
abundance: -
v_gene: TRBV24-1
CDR3nt: TGTGCCACCAGTGACCGGGCGTTTGAACAAGAGACCCAGTACTTC
CDR3aa: CATSDRAFEQETQYF

d_gene: -
j_gene: TRBJ2-7
abundance: few
v_gene: TRBV5-1
CDR3nt: TGCGCCAGCAGCTTTAGCTCCAACAGCTACGAGCAGTACTTC
CDR3aa: CASSFSSNSYEQYF

d_gene: TRBD2
j_gene: TRBJ2-7
abundance: few
v_gene: TRBV11-2
CDR3nt: TGTGCCAGCAGCTGGGGACTAACGGAGTCTTACGAGCAGTACTTC
CDR3aa: CASSWGLTESYEQYF

d_gene: -
j_gene: TRBJ2-3
abundance: many
v_gene: TRBV5-1
CDR3nt: TGCGCCAGCAGCTGGCCCCCCGGGGATCCCCACTCCACAGATACGCAGTATTTT
CDR3aa: CASSWPPGDPHSTDTQYF

d_gene: -
j_gene: TRBJ2-1
abundance: many
v_gene: TRBV20-1
CDR3nt: TGCAGTGCTATCCGGGACCCAGCATCGTACAATGAGCAGTTCTTC
CDR3aa: CSAIRDPASYNEQFF

d_gene: -
j_gene: TRBJ2-1
abundance: many
v_gene: TRBV30
CDR3nt: TGTGCCTGGAGGGAAAGACAGTCTCTCGATGAGCAGTTCTTC
CDR3aa: CAWRERQSLDEQFF

d_gene: -
j_gene: TRBJ2-3
abundance: -
v_gene: TRBV14
CDR3nt: TGTGCCAGCAGCCAAGAAAGCATGGTAGGAGGTAGGGATACGCAGTATTTT
CDR3aa: CASSQESMVGGRDTQYF

d_gene: -
j_gene: TRBJ2-5
abundance: few
v_gene: TRBV18
CDR3nt: TGTGCCAGCTCACGGTTTGAGCGCTTGGAGACCCAGTACTTC
CDR3aa: CASSRFERLETQYF

d_gene: TRBD1
j_gene: TRBJ2-5
abundance: many
v_gene: TRBV20-1
CDR3nt: TGCAGTGCTCGAGAGCCAGGGGGCAGGGAGACCCAGTACTTC
CDR3aa: CSAREPGGRETQYF

d_gene: -
j_gene: TRBJ2-1
abundance: -
v_gene: TRBV9
CDR3nt: TGTGCCAGCAGCGTGTTGGGGGACAATGAGCAGTTCTTC
CDR3aa: CASSVLGDNEQFF

d_gene: -
j_gene: TRBJ1-2
abundance: many
v_gene: TRBV29-1
CDR3nt: TGCAGCGTCCGGACAGCCTTCTATGGCTACACCTTC
CDR3aa: CSVRTAFYGYTF

d_gene: -
j_gene: TRBJ1-1
abundance: many
v_gene: TRBV7-9
CDR3nt: TGTGCCAGCAGCTTAGTTACTCCTGAAACTTTCTTT
CDR3aa: CASSLVTPETFF

d_gene: -
j_gene: TRBJ1-4
abundance: many
v_gene: TRBV12-3/TRBV12-4
CDR3nt: TGTGCCAGCAGTTTACAGGGGTTAGAGGAAAAACTGTTTTTT
CDR3aa: CASSLQGLEEKLFF

d_gene: -
j_gene: TRBJ2-5
abundance: many
v_gene: TRBV6-1
CDR3nt: -
CDR3aa: CASTSVPAGVEETQYF

d_gene: -
j_gene: TRBJ2-5
abundance: many
v_gene: TRBV7-8
CDR3nt: TGTGCCAGCAGCTTAACAGAGACCCAGTACTTC
CDR3aa: CASSLTETQYF